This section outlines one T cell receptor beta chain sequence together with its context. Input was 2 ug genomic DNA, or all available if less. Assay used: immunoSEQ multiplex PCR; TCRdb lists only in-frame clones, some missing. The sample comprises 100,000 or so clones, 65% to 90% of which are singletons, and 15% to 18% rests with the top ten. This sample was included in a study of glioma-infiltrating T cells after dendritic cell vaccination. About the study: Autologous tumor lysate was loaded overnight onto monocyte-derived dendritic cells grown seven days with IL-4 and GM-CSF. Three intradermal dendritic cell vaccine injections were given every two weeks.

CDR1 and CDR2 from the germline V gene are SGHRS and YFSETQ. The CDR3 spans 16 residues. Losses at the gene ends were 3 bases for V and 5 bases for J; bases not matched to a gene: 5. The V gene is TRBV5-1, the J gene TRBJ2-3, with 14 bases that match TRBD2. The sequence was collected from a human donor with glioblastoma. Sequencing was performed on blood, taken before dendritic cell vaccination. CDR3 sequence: CASSSGTSGSGDTQYF. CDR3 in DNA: TGCGCCAGCAGCTCCGGGACTAGCGGGAGTGGAGATACGCAGTATTTT.